This T cell receptor beta chain came from a study of CD8 T cells in ankylosing spondylitis. Study conclusions and caveats: Significant enrichment of disease-linked clones was reported in matched ankylosing spondylitis synovial fluid. Disease-linked clones were CD8+ and relatively rare in peripheral blood.

On this clonotype itself: Antigen unknown.

CDR1 and CDR2 from the germline V gene are LGHDT and YNNKEL (reference sequence). The CDR3 runs to 17 residues. Trimming took 1 base from V and 3 from J, leaving 19 bases between them. Quantitative 5'-RACE with molecular barcodes was used to make the TCR beta libraries. TCRdb re-derived calls from the 5' RACE reads in MiXCR, one entry per CDR3 protein. The table records about 150,000 distinct CDR3 sequences, around 45% of them present only once. This receptor was obtained from a male donor with ankylosing spondylitis. Specimen: synovial fluid, either unsorted or a sorted T cell fraction (not recorded which). The chain employs TRBV3-1 and TRBJ2-7; D is possibly TRBD1 or TRBD2 (5 bases each). This chain's CDR3 is CASSQVPFRVGSYEQYF. DNA of the CDR3: TGTGCCAGCAGCCAAGTTCCCTTCAGGGTTGGGAGCTACGAGCAGTACTTC.